This TCR beta chain was obtained from a study of blood T cell repertoires in COVID-19. About the research overall: Samples of COVID-19 (acute and convalescent) were obtained from the United States, Italy and Spain. T cells, B-cell-depleted T cells, or PBMCs provided the cDNA or gDNA that served as material.

Patients at the Seattle site were enrolled during active infection and followed longitudinally. With 8 bases removed from V and 3 bases from J, the gap between germline ends came to 16 bases. Germline assignment: CDR1 SQVTM and CDR2 ANQGSEA. CDR3 size: 13 residues. As processed by the authors: Estimation of nucleated cell counts was performed using reference gene primer amplification. Clones were sequenced by immunoSEQ multiplex PCR, and TCRdb holds only the in-frame ones, with some missing. V, J and clone size reflect that table, while D and trimming were determined from the DNA. Among approximately 93,000 clones, about 91% were seen once, and the ten largest hold around 2%.

This sequence was found in a man aged 50 to 60 with COVID-19, enrolled during active disease. The chain recombines TRBV29-1 with TRBJ1-1, with D possibly being TRBD1 (5 bases). Sequenced material: peripheral blood. This CDR3 reads CSSTGDGDTEAFF. DNA of the CDR3: TGCAGCTCCACGGGGGATGGGGACACTGAAGCTTTCTTT.